Sequencing of this TCR beta chain was carried out in a study of blood T cell repertoires in COVID-19. Study-wide context: Acute and convalescent COVID-19 samples came from the United States, Italy and Spain. PBMCs, B-cell-depleted T cells, or T cells provided the cDNA or gDNA that made up the material.

Patients at the Seattle site were enrolled during active infection and followed longitudinally. The protocol was immunoSEQ multiplex PCR, while the TCRdb copy is restricted to in-frame clones and leaves out a portion. The sample includes about 220,000 clones, approximately 78% seen only once; the top ten take 4.5% to 5.5%. In germline, CDR1 is SGHTA, CDR2 FQGTGA. This CDR3 region has 13 residues. V dropped 3 bases and J dropped 2; count of bases not matched to a gene: 0. In this sample, this clone turned up a few times. Different DNA sequences within this sample yield the same CDR3. The gene calls are TRBV7-3 and TRBJ2-5; 7 bases line up with TRBD1. The TCR originated in a woman in her 70s with COVID-19, enrolled during active disease. Input material: peripheral blood. CDR3 DNA sequence: TGTGCCAGCAGCTTGGGACAGCAAGAGACCCAGTACTTC. This sequence encodes CASSLGQQETQYF.